This T cell receptor beta chain was recorded in a study of blood T cell repertoires in COVID-19. Using immunoSEQ multiplex PCR, the repertoire was profiled, and TCRdb retains in-frame clones only, with some absent. The sample includes 170,000 or so clones, around 89% of them seen just once. The germline CDR1 and CDR2 sequences are LNHNV and YYDKDF (reference sequence). The CDR3 is 14 amino acids. Trimming removed 3 bases from V and 3 bases from J; junction bases left unmatched: 2. This chain links TRBV15 with TRBJ2-7; 10 nucleotides line up with TRBD2. Sequenced material: peripheral blood. This clonotype was obtained from a man aged 18 to 30 who had recovered from COVID-19. CDR3 in amino acids: CATSRRTSGYEQYF. The CDR3 DNA is TGTGCCACCAGCAGGCGGACTAGCGGCTACGAGCAGTACTTC. The full variable domain, in which reference TRBV15 and TRBJ2-7 provide the parts outside the CDR3, is DAMVIQNPRYQVTQFGKPVTLSCSQTLNHNVMYWYQQKSSQAPKLLFHYYDKDFNNEADTPDNFQSRRPNTSFCFLDIRSPGLGDTAMYLCATSRRTSGYEQYFGPGTRLTVT.